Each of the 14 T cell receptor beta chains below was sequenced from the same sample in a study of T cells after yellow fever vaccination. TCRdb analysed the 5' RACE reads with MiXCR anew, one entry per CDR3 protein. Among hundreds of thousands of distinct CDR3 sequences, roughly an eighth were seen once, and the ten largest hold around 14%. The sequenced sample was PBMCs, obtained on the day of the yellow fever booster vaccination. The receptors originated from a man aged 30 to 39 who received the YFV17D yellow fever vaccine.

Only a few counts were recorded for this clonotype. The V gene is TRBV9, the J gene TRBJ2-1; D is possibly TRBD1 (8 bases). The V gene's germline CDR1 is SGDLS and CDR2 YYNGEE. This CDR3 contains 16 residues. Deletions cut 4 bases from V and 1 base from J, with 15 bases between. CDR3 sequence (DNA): TGTGCCAGCAGCAAAATACAGGGGGGGTCCTACAATGAGCAGTTCTTC. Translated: CASSKIQGGSYNEQFF.

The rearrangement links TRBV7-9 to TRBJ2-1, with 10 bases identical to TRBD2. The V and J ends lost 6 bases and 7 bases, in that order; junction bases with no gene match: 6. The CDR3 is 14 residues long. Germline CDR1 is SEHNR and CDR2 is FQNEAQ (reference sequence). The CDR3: CASRPGLARNEQFF. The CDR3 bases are TGTGCCAGCAGACCGGGACTAGCGAGAAATGAGCAGTTCTTC.

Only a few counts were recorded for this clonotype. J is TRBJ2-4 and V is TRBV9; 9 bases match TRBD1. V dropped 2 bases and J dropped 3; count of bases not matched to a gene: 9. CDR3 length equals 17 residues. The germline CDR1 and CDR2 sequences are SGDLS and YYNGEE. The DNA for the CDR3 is TGTGCCAGCAGCGTGGGGGACAGGGAATGGGGCAAAAACATTCAGTACTTC. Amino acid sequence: CASSVGDREWGKNIQYF. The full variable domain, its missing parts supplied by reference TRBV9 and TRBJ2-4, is DSGVTQTPKHLITATGQRVTLRCSPRSGDLSVYWYQQSLDQGLQFLIQYYNGEERAKGNILERFSAQQFPDLHSELNLSSLELGDSALYFCASSVGDREWGKNIQYFGAGTRLSVL.

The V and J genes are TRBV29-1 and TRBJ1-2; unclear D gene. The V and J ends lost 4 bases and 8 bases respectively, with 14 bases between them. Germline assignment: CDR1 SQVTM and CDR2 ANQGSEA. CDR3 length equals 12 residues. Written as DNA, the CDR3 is TGCAGCGTTGTGGGATCCCTAGGAGGCTACACCTTC. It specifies CSVVGSLGGYTF.

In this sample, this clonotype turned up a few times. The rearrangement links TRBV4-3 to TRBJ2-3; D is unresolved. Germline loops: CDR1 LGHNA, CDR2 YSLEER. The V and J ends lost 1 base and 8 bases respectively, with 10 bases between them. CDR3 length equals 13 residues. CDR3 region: CASSQGLVSTQYF. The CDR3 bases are TGCGCCAGCAGCCAAGGCTTAGTTTCTACGCAGTATTTT.

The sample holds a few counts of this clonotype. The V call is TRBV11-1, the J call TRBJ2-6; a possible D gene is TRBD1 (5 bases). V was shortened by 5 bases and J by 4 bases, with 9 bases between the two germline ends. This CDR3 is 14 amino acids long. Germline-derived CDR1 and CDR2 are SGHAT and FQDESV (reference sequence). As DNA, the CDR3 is TGTGCCAGCAGCCCGAGGACAGGGGCCAACGTCCTGACTTTC. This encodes CASSPRTGANVLTF.

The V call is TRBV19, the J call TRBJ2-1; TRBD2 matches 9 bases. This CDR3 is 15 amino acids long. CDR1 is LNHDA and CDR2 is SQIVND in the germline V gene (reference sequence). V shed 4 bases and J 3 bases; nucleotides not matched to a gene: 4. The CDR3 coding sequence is TGTGCCAGTAGTACTAGCGGGAACGGCTACAATGAGCAGTTCTTC. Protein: CASSTSGNGYNEQFF.

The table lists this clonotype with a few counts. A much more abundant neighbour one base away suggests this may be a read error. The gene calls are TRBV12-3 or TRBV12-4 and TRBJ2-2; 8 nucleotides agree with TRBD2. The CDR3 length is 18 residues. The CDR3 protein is CACSPQVGAGVRNGELFF. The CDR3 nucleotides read TGTGCCTGCAGTCCCCAAGTCGGAGCGGGAGTGAGGAACGGGGAGCTGTTTTTT.

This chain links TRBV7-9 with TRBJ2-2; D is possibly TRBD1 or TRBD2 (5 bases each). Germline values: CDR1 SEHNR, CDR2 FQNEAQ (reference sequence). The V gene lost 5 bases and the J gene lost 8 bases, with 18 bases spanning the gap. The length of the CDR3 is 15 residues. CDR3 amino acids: CASSKNRDGWGELFF. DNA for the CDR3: TGTGCCAGCAGCAAAAATAGGGACGGCTGGGGGGAGCTGTTTTTT.

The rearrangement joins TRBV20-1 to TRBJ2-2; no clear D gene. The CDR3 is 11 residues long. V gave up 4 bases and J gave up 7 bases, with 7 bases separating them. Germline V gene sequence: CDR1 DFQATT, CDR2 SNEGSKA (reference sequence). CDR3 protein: CSAKVFGELFF. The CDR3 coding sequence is TGCAGTGCTAAAGTGTTCGGGGAGCTGTTTTTT.

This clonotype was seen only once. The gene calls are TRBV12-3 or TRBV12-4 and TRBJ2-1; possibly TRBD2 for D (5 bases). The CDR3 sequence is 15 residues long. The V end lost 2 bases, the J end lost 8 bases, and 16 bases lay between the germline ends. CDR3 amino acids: CASSLRGLSFDEQFF. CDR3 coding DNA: TGTGCCAGCAGTTTACGGGGTCTAAGTTTCGATGAGCAGTTCTTC.

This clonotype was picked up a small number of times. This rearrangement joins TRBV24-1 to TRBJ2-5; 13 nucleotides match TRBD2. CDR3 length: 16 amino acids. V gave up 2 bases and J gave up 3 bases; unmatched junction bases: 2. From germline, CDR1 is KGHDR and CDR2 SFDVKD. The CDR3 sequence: CATSDWTSGSKETQYF. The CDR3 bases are TGTGCCACCAGTGATTGGACTAGCGGGAGTAAAGAGACCCAGTACTTC.

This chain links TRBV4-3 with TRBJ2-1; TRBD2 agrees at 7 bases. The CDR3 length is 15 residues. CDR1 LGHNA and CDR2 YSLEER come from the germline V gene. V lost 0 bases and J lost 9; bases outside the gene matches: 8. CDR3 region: CASSQEYSAGPEQFF. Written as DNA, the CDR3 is TGCGCCAGCAGCCAAGAGTACTCAGCGGGGCCTGAGCAGTTCTTC.

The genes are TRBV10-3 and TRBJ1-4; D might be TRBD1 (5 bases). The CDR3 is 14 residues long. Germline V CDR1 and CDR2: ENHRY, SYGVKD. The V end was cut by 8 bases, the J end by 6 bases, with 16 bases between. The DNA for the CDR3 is TGTGCCATCCGGGGCTACCTTGGGGATGAAAAACTGTTTTTT. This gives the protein CAIRGYLGDEKLFF.